These 4 T cell receptor beta chains were all obtained from the same sample, sequenced in a study of T cell changes during pregnancy in multiple sclerosis. TCRdb's table, derived via immunoSEQ multiplex PCR, lists solely in-frame clones and lacks some. Here the sample spans around 60,000 clones, 80% to 95% being singletons. Sequencing used peripheral blood, obtained in the second trimester of pregnancy. These receptors were obtained from a female donor with multiple sclerosis, enrolled in a pregnancy study.

The chain employs TRBV28 and TRBJ1-2; 7 nucleotides match TRBD1. The germline V gene encodes CDR1 MDHEN and CDR2 SYDVKM. The junction had 3 bases not matched to a gene; V was cut back by 5 bases and J by 3 bases. This CDR3 is built from 13 residues. CDR3: CASSPGQDYGYTF. CDR3 DNA sequence: TGTGCCAGCAGTCCCGGACAGGACTATGGCTACACCTTC.

The V call is TRBV4-1, the J call TRBJ2-3, with 9 bases fitting TRBD2. The CDR3 is 15 residues long. The junction had 7 bases not matched to a gene; V was cut back by 2 bases and J by 7 bases. Per germline, CDR1 MGHRA and CDR2 YSYEKL. The CDR3 reads CASSQTSLAGNTQYF. As DNA, the CDR3 is TGCGCCAGCAGCCAAACCTCCCTAGCGGGAAATACGCAGTATTTT.

The rearrangement links TRBV7-3 to TRBJ2-5; 7 positions match TRBD2. The junction had 6 bases not matched to a gene; V was cut back by 4 bases and J by 4 bases. Germline loops: CDR1 SGHTA, CDR2 FQGTGA. The CDR3 consists of 14 residues. DNA of the CDR3: TGTGCCAGCAGCTCAGGACTAGTAGGAGAGACCCAGTACTTC. Protein sequence: CASSSGLVGETQYF.

This clone was detected only a few times. The V call is TRBV5-4, the J call TRBJ1-3, with a weak D call TRBD1 (6 bases). Germline lookup yields CDR1 SGHNT and CDR2 YYREEE (reference sequence). The CDR3 has 15 residues. Trimming shortened V by 1 base and J by 8 bases, and 16 bases separated the two germline ends. The CDR3: CASSLFREEGDTIYF. The CDR3 region has the DNA TGTGCCAGCAGCTTGTTTAGGGAAGAGGGGGACACCATATATTTT.